The 21 T cell receptor beta chains listed next were all sequenced from one sample in a study of cytomegalovirus exposure and HLA in healthy donors (dated by TCRdb to the late 2010s). Library preparation was by the immunoSEQ multiplex PCR assay. TCRdb provides this immuneACCESS table in a form limited to in-frame rearrangements. Some clones are lacking; in checked studies, under half of them reflect an unresolved V gene, and why the rest are absent is not known. Across this sample there are more than 100,000 clones, with about nine tenths seen only once. The top ten constitute approximately 1.5% of the sample. The sequencing sample was made of PBMCs. All receptors derive from a man aged 25 to 45 in good health and CMV-seronegative.

This sequence joins TRBV30 and TRBJ2-7; 7 bases match TRBD2. V lost 1 base and J lost 3; bases outside the gene matches: 6. This CDR3 comprises 14 residues. Germline CDR1 reads GTSNPN; CDR2 reads SVGIG (reference sequence). The CDR3 protein is CAWSGAGRIYEQYF. CDR3 coding DNA: TGTGCCTGGAGTGGAGCGGGAAGAATCTACGAGCAGTACTTC.

This rearrangement joins TRBV18 to TRBJ1-1; tentative D call: TRBD1 (5 bases). Germline V gene data show CDR1 as KGHSH and CDR2 as LQKENI. With 6 bases removed from V and 5 bases from J, the gap between germline ends came to 13 bases. This CDR3 contains 13 residues. As DNA, the CDR3 is TGTGCCAGCTCCCAGACAGATCAGACTGAAGCTTTCTTT. It translates to CASSQTDQTEAFF.

This clone was detected once. The V gene is TRBV9, the J gene TRBJ1-3; weak D call: TRBD1 (6 bases). Looked up from germline, CDR1 is SGDLS and CDR2 is YYNGEE. The V gene lost 6 bases and the J gene lost 2 bases, with 9 bases spanning the gap. The CDR3 totals 13 residues. CDR3 sequence reads: CASNAGAGNTIYF. CDR3 bases: TGTGCCAGCAATGCAGGGGCTGGAAACACCATATATTTT.

The gene calls are TRBV10-1 and TRBJ2-2; no firm D call. The CDR3 totals 16 residues. The ends were cut back, 4 bases at V and 3 bases at J, with 15 bases in the middle. The germline V gene has CDR1 WNHNN and CDR2 SYGVQD (reference sequence). Here the CDR3 DNA reads TGCGCCAGCAGTGTTGGGTTAGCTCCAGACACCGGGGAGCTGTTTTTT. As protein: CASSVGLAPDTGELFF.

V is TRBV2 and J is TRBJ1-4; 8 bases match TRBD1. This CDR3 is 18 amino acids long. J gave up 0 bases and V 3 bases, and 9 bases lay outside the gene matches. Germline assignment: CDR1 SNHLY and CDR2 FYNNEI. DNA for the CDR3: TGTGCCAGCAGTGACGGGGACAGGAACTTTGCAACTAATGAAAAACTGTTTTTT. This encodes CASSDGDRNFATNEKLFF.

The chain employs TRBV6-6 and TRBJ1-2; tentatively, D is TRBD1 (6 bases). V lost 8 bases, J lost 5 bases, and 21 bases lay in between. This CDR3 comprises 15 residues. CDR1 is MNHNY and CDR2 is SVGAGI in the germline V gene (reference sequence). CDR3 sequence: CASGDTSVPMYGYTF. CDR3 DNA: TGTGCCAGCGGGGACACCTCAGTGCCAATGTATGGCTACACCTTC.

J is TRBJ2-6 and V is TRBV5-6; TRBD1 agrees at 7 bases. The CDR3 extends over 15 amino acids. Germline loops: CDR1 SGHDT, CDR2 YYEEEE. The trim removed 3 bases at V and 4 bases at J, leaving 4 bases unmatched. The CDR3 coding sequence is TGTGCCAGCAGCTCAACAGGGGCCGGGGCCAACGTCCTGACTTTC. Residues: CASSSTGAGANVLTF.

About this clone itself: The junction departs from germline at one end; a sequencing error may be responsible. This sequence joins TRBV5-1 and TRBJ2-1; D is undetermined. The germline CDR1 and CDR2 sequences are SGHRS and YFSETQ. The CDR3 runs to 12 residues. CDR3 sequence: CASSQAFIEPFF. CDR3 DNA: TGCGCCAGCAGCCAGGCCTTCATTGAGCCGTTCTTC.

The chain couples TRBV2 to TRBJ2-5; 9 bases fit TRBD1. Germline CDR1 reads SNHLY; CDR2 reads FYNNEI. Trimming removed 6 bases from V and 5 bases from J; junction bases left unmatched: 13. The CDR3 consists of 16 residues. CDR3 nucleotides: TGTGCCAGCAGGAGCCTGACAGGGGGTATTGCGGAGACCCAGTACTTC. Translating gives CASRSLTGGIAETQYF.

The chain carries TRBV2 and TRBJ1-6; D call uncertain. CDR1 is SNHLY, CDR2 FYNNEI, per germline. Trimming pared 8 bases from V and 7 bases from J, leaving 12 bases between. The length of the CDR3 is 13 residues. CDR3 amino acids: CASVYLVNSPLHF. CDR3 nucleotide sequence: TGTGCCAGCGTGTACTTAGTCAATTCACCCCTCCACTTT.

In this sample, this clone turned up a few times. The chain couples TRBV5-1 to TRBJ2-1, with D possibly TRBD1 on 6 matching bases. V lost 0 bases, J lost 7 bases, and 11 bases lay in between. The CDR3 consists of 14 residues. The germline gives CDR1 SGHRS, CDR2 YFSETQ. The DNA for the CDR3 is TGCGCCAGCAGCTTGGCCGAGGGGGTAAATGAGCAGTTCTTC. This encodes CASSLAEGVNEQFF.

This clone was counted a few times. The chain carries TRBV6-5 and TRBJ1-5, with D maybe TRBD1 (6 bases). Germline V gene sequence: CDR1 MNHEY, CDR2 SVGAGI. The CDR3 totals 12 residues. V lost 10 bases to trimming and J lost 3 bases, with 10 bases between them. This CDR3 is CATGTLNQPQHF. The CDR3 DNA sequence: TGTGCCACCGGGACACTCAATCAGCCCCAGCATTTT.

The V gene is TRBV6-5, the J gene TRBJ1-5, with D perhaps matching TRBD1 (6 bases). CDR1 is MNHEY and CDR2 is SVGAGI in the germline V gene. V lost 6 bases and J 3 bases, leaving 12 bases between the germline ends. The CDR3 consists of 14 residues. The CDR3 sequence is CASSPDSHNQPQHF. DNA for the CDR3: TGTGCCAGCAGCCCGGACAGCCACAATCAGCCCCAGCATTTT.

This clone was observed a single time. The rearrangement joins TRBV5-6 to TRBJ2-1, with TRBD2 matching 12 bases. With 1 base clipped from V and 2 bases from J, the junction kept 7 bases outside the gene matches. CDR3 size: 18 residues. CDR1 is SGHDT, CDR2 YYEEEE, per germline. CDR3 nucleotide sequence: TGTGCCAGCAGCTTGTGGCTAGCGGGAGGGCTCACCTACAATGAGCAGTTCTTC. Encoded protein: CASSLWLAGGLTYNEQFF.

This clone has just a few counts. The chain couples TRBV30 to TRBJ2-1; D gene uncertain. The germline gives CDR1 GTSNPN, CDR2 SVGIG (reference sequence). The CDR3 covers 14 residues. With 0 bases removed from V and 3 bases from J, the gap between germline ends came to 9 bases. CDR3 protein: CAWSVTLDYNEQFF. The CDR3 DNA reads TGTGCCTGGAGTGTGACTCTAGACTACAATGAGCAGTTCTTC.

The rearrangement links TRBV5-4 to TRBJ2-3, with D possibly being TRBD1 (6 bases). CDR3 length: 16 residues. Germline CDR1 SGHNT, CDR2 YYREEE (reference sequence). Trimming cost V 0 bases and J 3 bases, with 14 bases left between them. This CDR3 is CASSLGQEFGTDTQYF. CDR3 bases: TGTGCCAGCAGCTTGGGACAGGAGTTCGGTACAGATACGCAGTATTTT.

The rearrangement uses TRBV5-6 and TRBJ2-3, with 9 bases matching TRBD1. The germline V gene has CDR1 SGHDT and CDR2 YYEEEE. The V segment lost 4 bases and the J segment 3 bases; nucleotides outside the gene matches: 3. CDR3 length: 14 residues. The CDR3 nucleotides read TGTGCCAGCAGCCACGGACAGGGGACAGATACGCAGTATTTT. Protein sequence: CASSHGQGTDTQYF.

Details on this clone: The junction differs from germline at one of its ends, possibly a read error. The sample holds other DNA sequences that translate to the same CDR3. The rearrangement links TRBV6-5 to TRBJ2-7; tentative D call: TRBD2 (5 bases). Germline V gives CDR1 MNHEY, CDR2 SVGAGI. CDR3 length equals 14 residues. This chain's CDR3 is CASSYGSGSYEQYF. In DNA form, the CDR3 reads TGTGCCAGCAGTTATGGGAGCGGATCCTACGAACAGTACTTC.

The V call is TRBV9, the J call TRBJ2-3, with 11 bases matching TRBD2. Germline trimming cut 3 bases from V and 1 base from J; bases unmatched to any gene: 1. The V gene's germline CDR1 is SGDLS and CDR2 YYNGEE. The CDR3 extends over 15 amino acids. CDR3 amino acids: CASSGSGRGTDTQYF. The CDR3, as DNA: TGTGCCAGCAGCGGTAGCGGGAGGGGCACAGATACGCAGTATTTT.

This clone has just a few counts. The chain recombines TRBV4-3 with TRBJ2-2, with D tentatively TRBD2 (6 bases). V was trimmed by 1 base and J by 7 bases, leaving 16 bases between them. The CDR3 is made up of 16 amino acids. Germline values: CDR1 LGHNA, CDR2 YSLEER. CDR3 DNA sequence: TGCGCCAGCAGCCAAGTTTCCGGGACTGGGAGCGGGGAGCTGTTTTTT. Its translation: CASSQVSGTGSGELFF.

CDR3 bases: TGCGCCAGCAGCCATATAGACAGGGATAATTCACCCCTCCACTTT. It specifies CASSHIDRDNSPLHF. The chain has TRBV4-1 and TRBJ1-6; TRBD1 matches at 7 bases. The CDR3 is made up of 15 amino acids. CDR1 is MGHRA, CDR2 YSYEKL, per germline. V trimming: 3 bases; J trimming: 5 bases; junction bases outside the gene matches: 4.